The clone carrying this T cell receptor (beta chain) was detected ten times or more. Compared with germline, one end of the junction differs, possibly owing to a read error. Original handling: Using the CDR3 differences seen across clinicopathological groups, the authors built a distant-metastasis classifier for papillary thyroid cancer, which was meant to discriminate distant-metastatic patients. TCRdb re-processed the PCR reads through MiXCR. The V and J calls and clone size come from TCRdb's table, not from the authors' own analysis. The data show approximately 10,000 clones, with less than 25% seen just once and about 17% held by the top ten. This CDR3 region has 14 residues. Germline CDR1 reads SSHAT; CDR2 reads FNYEAQ (reference sequence). These data come from a study of metastatic and nonmetastatic thyroid tumors. All patients reached thyroid surgery having received no treatment beforehand.

The chain couples TRBV7-7 to TRBJ2-1; the match to TRBD1 covers 7 bases. This receptor was taken from a female donor with papillary thyroid cancer or a benign thyroid nodule (not recorded which). Some clones in this sample may be carry-over from other donors' samples. Sequences were obtained from adjacent normal tissue. The CDR3 region has the DNA TGTGCTAGCAGCTATGGACAGGTAGTCGATGAGCAGTTCTTC. Translated, it gives CASSYGQVVDEQFF.